The sequence of this T cell receptor beta chain was determined in a study of blood T cell repertoires in COVID-19. About the research overall: Spain, Italy and the United States supplied samples that represented acute and convalescent COVID-19.

The Seattle patients, enrolled during active infection, were followed longitudinally. V lost 6 bases and J lost 7; bases outside the gene matches: 11. The CDR3 covers 15 residues. Germline assignment: CDR1 ENHRY and CDR2 SYGVKD. Per the study methods: Quantification of nucleated cells was approximated via reference gene primer amplification. Data came from immunoSEQ multiplex PCR; TCRdb stores just in-frame clones and leaves some out. D and trimming come from the DNA, and the V and J calls and clone size come from that table. The sample comprises about 270,000 clones, 85% to 90% of which are singletons, and roughly 12% rests with the top ten.

Sequenced sample: peripheral blood. The TCR originated in a woman aged 30 to 39 with COVID-19, enrolled during active disease. This chain links TRBV10-3 with TRBJ2-1; 8 bases line up with TRBD2. The CDR3 sequence: CAIRKAGRGENEQFF. CDR3 sequence (DNA): TGTGCCATCAGGAAAGCGGGGCGGGGGGAAAATGAGCAGTTCTTC.